The T cell receptor (beta chain) under discussion was sequenced for a study of regulatory T cells in long-lasting Graves disease. Overall study context: Persistent Graves' disease meant over 5 years of antithyroid drugs with positive TSH receptor antibodies.

This clonotype was detected ten times or more. The antigen remains unidentified. Time point indicated: persistent/refractory GD, antithyroid drugs over 5 years with positive TRAb. The TCR library was made from RNA that had been extracted from PBMCs in TRIzol. As a group, patients came from one endocrinology department in Xi'an, China. Points from the study as a whole: The study found lower TCR diversity in persistent Graves' patients than in newly diagnosed ones.

Investigators prepared the TCR beta libraries by applying iRepertoire HTBI primers and Arm-PCR of CDR3 regions. In the original workflow: Samples jointly harbored 62 TRBV and about 14 TRBJ segments. Via MiXCR, TCRdb re-called the multiplex PCR reads, giving one row per CDR3 protein. The V and J calls come from TCRdb's annotation, not from the publication. Altogether about 450,000 distinct CDR3 sequences are present, 20% to 25% being singletons, with the ten largest covering 26%. Trimming pared 10 bases from V and 1 base from J, leaving 16 bases between. Germline V CDR1 and CDR2: MDHEN, SYDVKM. The CDR3 length is 14 residues.

This specimen consisted of peripheral blood mononuclear cells (PBMCs), obtained when the disease was refractory, from a patient treated with antithyroid drugs. The rearrangement joins TRBV28 to TRBJ1-1, with a tentative D call TRBD1 (5 bases). The receptor was isolated from a female donor with Graves disease. The CDR3 loop reads CATESSGPNTEAFF. The CDR3 DNA sequence: TGTGCCACCGAATCGTCAGGGCCGAACACTGAAGCTTTCTTT.